Listed below are T cell receptor beta chains from one sample, sequenced in a study of OX40 agonist ivuxolimab in advanced cancers. The method was immunoSEQ multiplex PCR; TCRdb's version includes in-frame clones alone and lacks a portion of them. The sample shows approximately 74,000 clones, more than 70% of them seen only once. The sample here was CD4+ or CD8+ T cells sorted from blood, taken in a trial of the OX40 agonist ivuxolimab. The source is an adult with an advanced solid tumor such as melanoma, head and neck, liver or kidney cancer. The CDR3 runs from the conserved cysteine through the conserved F or W. The D gene is left open where the match is weak. Clone sizes are given selectively: once, few, many, or a class where the clone is expanded.

>TRBV19|once|.|TRBJ2-2
CASNAGWLTGELFF
TGTGCCAGTAACGCGGGCTGGCTAACCGGGGAGCTGTTTTTT
>TRBV7-6|.|TRBD2|TRBJ2-1
CASSLTSGRAGNEQFF
TGTGCCAGCAGCTTGACGAGCGGGAGGGCGGGTAATGAGCAGTTCTTC
>TRBV28|once|.|TRBJ1-2
CASCSLGIPYGYTF
TGTGCCAGCTGTAGTTTGGGGATACCCTATGGCTACACCTTC
>TRBV5-1|.|.|TRBJ2-5
CASSSRQLGQETQYF
TGCGCCAGCAGCTCCCGACAGCTGGGGCAAGAGACCCAGTACTTC
>TRBV5-1|.|TRBD1|TRBJ2-7
CASSLVTGGRYEQYF
TGCGCCAGCAGCTTGGTTACAGGGGGCAGATACGAGCAGTACTTC
>TRBV7-3|few|.|TRBJ1-5
CASSLDGNAQHF
TGTGCCAGCAGCTTAGACGGGAACGCCCAGCATTTT
>TRBV9|.|.|TRBJ1-3
CASSPIGVPGNTIYF
TGTGCCAGCAGCCCGATTGGGGTCCCTGGAAACACCATATATTTT
>TRBV5-1|.|.|TRBJ2-5
CASSLSGEKRETQYF
TGCGCCAGCAGCTTGTCGGGAGAAAAACGAGAGACCCAGTACTTC
>TRBV7-2|once|TRBD1|TRBJ2-3
CASSLNRGSTDTQYF
TGTGCCAGCAGCTTAAACAGGGGTAGCACAGATACGCAGTATTTT
>TRBV2|.|TRBD2|TRBJ2-1
CASSPRTSRGRQFF
TGTGCCAGCAGCCCCCGGACTAGCCGAGGACGGCAGTTCTTC
>TRBV28|once|TRBD1|TRBJ1-2
CASGTGALNGYTF
TGTGCCAGCGGGACAGGGGCTCTAAATGGCTACACCTTC
>TRBV6-1|.|.|TRBJ2-5
CASWFASAQETQYF
TGTGCCAGCTGGTTTGCTAGCGCACAAGAGACCCAGTACTTC
>TRBV7-3|.|TRBD1|TRBJ2-1
CASSSYDRVSYNEQFF
TGTGCCAGCAGCTCATATGACAGGGTGTCCTACAATGAGCAGTTCTTC
>TRBV10-1|once|.|TRBJ1-5
CASSSQGYQPQHF
TGCGCCAGCAGTTCACAGGGATACCAGCCCCAGCATTTT
>TRBV20-1|few|.|TRBJ2-3
CSASRADTQYF
TGCAGTGCGTCCAGGGCAGATACGCAGTATTTT
>TRBV5-4|.|.|TRBJ2-2
CASSYSGQVTGELFF
TGTGCCAGCAGCTATAGCGGACAGGTCACCGGGGAGCTGTTTTTT
>TRBV19|.|.|TRBJ1-2
CASSMGIAYGYTF
TGTGCCAGTAGTATGGGCATTGCCTATGGCTACACCTTC
>TRBV5-6|few|TRBD1|TRBJ1-3
CASSPSADRSSGNTIYF
TGTGCCAGCAGCCCTTCGGCGGACAGGAGCTCTGGAAACACCATATATTTT
>TRBV2|.|TRBD2|TRBJ2-1
CASRTEASGSYEQFF
TGTGCCAGCAGGACCGAGGCTAGCGGGAGCTATGAGCAGTTCTTC